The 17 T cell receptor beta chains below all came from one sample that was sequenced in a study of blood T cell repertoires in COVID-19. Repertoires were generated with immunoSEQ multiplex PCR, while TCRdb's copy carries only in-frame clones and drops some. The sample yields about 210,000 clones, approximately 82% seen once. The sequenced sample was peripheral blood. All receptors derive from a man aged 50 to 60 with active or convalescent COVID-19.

Here the CDR3 DNA reads TGCGCCAGCAGCCCACACCGGGACAGGGTTGAAAAACTGTTTTTT. Amino acids: CASSPHRDRVEKLFF. This chain joins TRBV5-1 and TRBJ1-4; 9 bases line up with TRBD1. V lost 4 bases, J lost 7 bases, and 8 bases stayed unmatched. The CDR3 has 15 residues. The germline CDR1 and CDR2 sequences are SGHRS and YFSETQ. The full variable domain, its missing parts supplied by reference TRBV5-1 and TRBJ1-4, is KAGVTQTPRYLIKTRGQQVTLSCSPISGHRSVSWYQQTPGQGLQFLFEYFSETQRNKGNFPGRFSGRQFSNSRSEMNVSTLELGDSALYLCASSPHRDRVEKLFFGSGTQLSVL.

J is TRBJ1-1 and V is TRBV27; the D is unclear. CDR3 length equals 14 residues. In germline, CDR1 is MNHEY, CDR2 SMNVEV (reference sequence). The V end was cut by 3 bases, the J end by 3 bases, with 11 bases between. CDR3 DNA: TGTGCCAGCAGTTTTCTATCAATGGACACTGAAGCTTTCTTT. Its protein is CASSFLSMDTEAFF.

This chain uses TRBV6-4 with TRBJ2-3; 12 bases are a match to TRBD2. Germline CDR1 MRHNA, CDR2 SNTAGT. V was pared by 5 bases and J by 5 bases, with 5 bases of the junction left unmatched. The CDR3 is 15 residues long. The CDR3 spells CASSSGTSGQDTQYF. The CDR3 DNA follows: TGTGCCAGCAGTTCCGGGACTAGCGGGCAAGATACGCAGTATTTT.

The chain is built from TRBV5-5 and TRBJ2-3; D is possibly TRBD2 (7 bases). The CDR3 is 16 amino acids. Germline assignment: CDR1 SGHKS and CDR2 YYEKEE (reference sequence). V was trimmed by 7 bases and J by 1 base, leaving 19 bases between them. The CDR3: CASSPAGAVGTDTQYF. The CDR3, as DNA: TGTGCCAGCTCCCCCGCGGGGGCTGTTGGCACAGATACGCAGTATTTT.

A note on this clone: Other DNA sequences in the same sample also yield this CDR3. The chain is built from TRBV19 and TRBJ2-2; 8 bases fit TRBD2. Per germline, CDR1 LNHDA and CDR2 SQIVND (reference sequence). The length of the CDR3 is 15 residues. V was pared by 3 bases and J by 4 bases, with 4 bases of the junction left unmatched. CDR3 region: CASSMGLAGTGELFF. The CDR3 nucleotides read TGTGCCAGTAGTATGGGTCTAGCGGGCACCGGGGAGCTGTTTTTT.

The CDR3 DNA reads TGTGCCAGCAGCTCGGGACAAACTAGCAATCAGCCCCAGCATTTT. Its translation is CASSSGQTSNQPQHF. The rearrangement uses TRBV7-2 and TRBJ1-5; a possible D gene is TRBD1 (6 bases). V was trimmed by 4 bases and J by 0 bases, leaving 10 bases between them. This CDR3 spans 15 amino acids. Germline assignment: CDR1 SGHTA and CDR2 FQGNSA.

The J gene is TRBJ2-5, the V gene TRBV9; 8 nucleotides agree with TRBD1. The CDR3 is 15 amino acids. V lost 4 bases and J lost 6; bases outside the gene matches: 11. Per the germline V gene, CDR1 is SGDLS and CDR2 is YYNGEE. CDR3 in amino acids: CASSYSGGAEKTQYF. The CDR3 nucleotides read TGTGCCAGCAGCTACTCAGGGGGCGCTGAAAAGACCCAGTACTTC. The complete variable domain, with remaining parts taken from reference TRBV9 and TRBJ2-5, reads DSGVTQTPKHLITATGQRVTLRCSPRSGDLSVYWYQQSLDQGLQFLIQYYNGEERAKGNILERFSAQQFPDLHSELNLSSLELGDSALYFCASSYSGGAEKTQYFGPGTRLLVL.

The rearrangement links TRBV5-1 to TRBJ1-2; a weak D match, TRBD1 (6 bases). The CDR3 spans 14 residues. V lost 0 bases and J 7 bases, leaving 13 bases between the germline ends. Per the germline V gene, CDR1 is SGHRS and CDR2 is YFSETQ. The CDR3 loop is CASSLDVGTPGYTF. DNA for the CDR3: TGCGCCAGCAGCTTGGACGTAGGGACACCTGGCTACACCTTC.

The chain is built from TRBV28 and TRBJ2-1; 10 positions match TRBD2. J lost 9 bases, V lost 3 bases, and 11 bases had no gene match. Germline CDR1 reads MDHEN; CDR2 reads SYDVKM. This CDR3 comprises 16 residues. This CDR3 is CASSFRQSGRAGEQFF. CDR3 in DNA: TGTGCCAGCAGTTTTAGACAGAGCGGGAGGGCTGGTGAGCAGTTCTTC.

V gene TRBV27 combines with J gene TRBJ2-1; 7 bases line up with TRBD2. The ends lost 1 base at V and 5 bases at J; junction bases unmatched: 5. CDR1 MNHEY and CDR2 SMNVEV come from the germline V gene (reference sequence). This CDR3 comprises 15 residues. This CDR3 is CASSLLREIDNEQFF. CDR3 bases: TGTGCCAGCAGTTTATTGCGGGAGATCGACAATGAGCAGTTCTTC.

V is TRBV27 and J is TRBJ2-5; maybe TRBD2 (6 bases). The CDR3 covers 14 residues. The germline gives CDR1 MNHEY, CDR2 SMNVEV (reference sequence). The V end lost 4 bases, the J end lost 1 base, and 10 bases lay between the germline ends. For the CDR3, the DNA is TGTGCCAGCAGTTCCCGGGGGATCCAAGAGACCCAGTACTTC. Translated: CASSSRGIQETQYF.

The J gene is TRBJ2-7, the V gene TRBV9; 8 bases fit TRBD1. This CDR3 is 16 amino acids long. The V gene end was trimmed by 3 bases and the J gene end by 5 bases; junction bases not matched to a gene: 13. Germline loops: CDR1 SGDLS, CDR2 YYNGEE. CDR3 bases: TGTGCCAGCAGCGCAGGACAGGGTCGGCGGGTCCACGAGCAGTACTTC. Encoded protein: CASSAGQGRRVHEQYF.

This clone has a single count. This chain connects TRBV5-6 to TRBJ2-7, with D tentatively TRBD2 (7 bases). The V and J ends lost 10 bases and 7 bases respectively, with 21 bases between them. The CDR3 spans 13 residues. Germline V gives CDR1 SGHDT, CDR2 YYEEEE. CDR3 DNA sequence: TGTGCCGGGGGCCGGACCGCAGCGGGGGAGCAGTACTTC. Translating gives CAGGRTAAGEQYF.

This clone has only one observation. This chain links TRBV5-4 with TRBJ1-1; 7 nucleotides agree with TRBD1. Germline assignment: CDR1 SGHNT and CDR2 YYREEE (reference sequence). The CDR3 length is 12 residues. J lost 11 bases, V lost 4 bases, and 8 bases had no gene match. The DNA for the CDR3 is TGTGCCAGCAGCCCCGACAGGGTTGGTGCTTTCTTT. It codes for CASSPDRVGAFF.

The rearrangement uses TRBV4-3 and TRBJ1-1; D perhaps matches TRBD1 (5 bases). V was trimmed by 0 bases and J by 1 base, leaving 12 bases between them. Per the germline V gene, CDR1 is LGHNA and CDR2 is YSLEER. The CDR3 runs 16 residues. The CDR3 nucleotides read TGCGCCAGCAGCCAAGATACTCAGGGCGGGAACACTGAAGCTTTCTTT. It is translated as CASSQDTQGGNTEAFF.

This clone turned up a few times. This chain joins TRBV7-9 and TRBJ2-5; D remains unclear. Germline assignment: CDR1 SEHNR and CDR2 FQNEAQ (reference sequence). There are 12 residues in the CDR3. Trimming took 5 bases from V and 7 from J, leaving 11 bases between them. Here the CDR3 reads CASSPLSWTQYF. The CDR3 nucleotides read TGTGCCAGCAGCCCCCTTTCTTGGACCCAGTACTTC.

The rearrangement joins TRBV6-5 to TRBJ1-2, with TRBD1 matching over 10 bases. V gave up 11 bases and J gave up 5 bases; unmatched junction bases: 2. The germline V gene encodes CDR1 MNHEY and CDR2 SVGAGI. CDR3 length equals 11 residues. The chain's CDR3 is CAAGQGYGYTF. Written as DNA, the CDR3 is TGTGCCGCGGGACAGGGGTATGGCTACACCTTC.